The text below deals with one T cell receptor beta chain. Its antigen is still unknown. The data are from a study of T cell responses to AZD1222 COVID-19 vaccine. Study findings and constraints: Along spike, vaccine-associated CD4 TCRs were found throughout, with dominance at 160-218 and 743-854. Reports say nearly half of spike-specific TCRs go after unmutated variant regions. A mostly white British donor set with more females was recruited, and clonal diversity was possibly underestimated.

CDR1 and CDR2 (germline): SGHRS, YFSETQ. The CDR3 contains 17 residues. After removal of 0 bases from V and 0 bases from J, the junction contained 6 bases not matched to a gene. Clones were sequenced by immunoSEQ multiplex PCR, and TCRdb holds only the in-frame ones, with some missing. The sample comprises more than 85,000 clones, 70% to 90% of which are singletons, and more than 15% rests with the top ten. The clonotype originates from an adult in good health. The J gene is TRBJ2-7, the V gene TRBV5-1, with TRBD1 identical over 10 bases. The material sequenced was peripheral blood, taken on day 0 of AZD1222 vaccination. The CDR3 loop reads CASSLEGQGTGSYEQYF. CDR3 bases: TGCGCCAGCAGCTTGGAGGGACAGGGGACGGGCTCCTACGAGCAGTACTTC. Drawing the rest from reference TRBV5-1 and TRBJ2-7, the complete variable domain is KAGVTQTPRYLIKTRGQQVTLSCSPISGHRSVSWYQQTPGQGLQFLFEYFSETQRNKGNFPGRFSGRQFSNSRSEMNVSTLELGDSALYLCASSLEGQGTGSYEQYFGPGTRLTVT.